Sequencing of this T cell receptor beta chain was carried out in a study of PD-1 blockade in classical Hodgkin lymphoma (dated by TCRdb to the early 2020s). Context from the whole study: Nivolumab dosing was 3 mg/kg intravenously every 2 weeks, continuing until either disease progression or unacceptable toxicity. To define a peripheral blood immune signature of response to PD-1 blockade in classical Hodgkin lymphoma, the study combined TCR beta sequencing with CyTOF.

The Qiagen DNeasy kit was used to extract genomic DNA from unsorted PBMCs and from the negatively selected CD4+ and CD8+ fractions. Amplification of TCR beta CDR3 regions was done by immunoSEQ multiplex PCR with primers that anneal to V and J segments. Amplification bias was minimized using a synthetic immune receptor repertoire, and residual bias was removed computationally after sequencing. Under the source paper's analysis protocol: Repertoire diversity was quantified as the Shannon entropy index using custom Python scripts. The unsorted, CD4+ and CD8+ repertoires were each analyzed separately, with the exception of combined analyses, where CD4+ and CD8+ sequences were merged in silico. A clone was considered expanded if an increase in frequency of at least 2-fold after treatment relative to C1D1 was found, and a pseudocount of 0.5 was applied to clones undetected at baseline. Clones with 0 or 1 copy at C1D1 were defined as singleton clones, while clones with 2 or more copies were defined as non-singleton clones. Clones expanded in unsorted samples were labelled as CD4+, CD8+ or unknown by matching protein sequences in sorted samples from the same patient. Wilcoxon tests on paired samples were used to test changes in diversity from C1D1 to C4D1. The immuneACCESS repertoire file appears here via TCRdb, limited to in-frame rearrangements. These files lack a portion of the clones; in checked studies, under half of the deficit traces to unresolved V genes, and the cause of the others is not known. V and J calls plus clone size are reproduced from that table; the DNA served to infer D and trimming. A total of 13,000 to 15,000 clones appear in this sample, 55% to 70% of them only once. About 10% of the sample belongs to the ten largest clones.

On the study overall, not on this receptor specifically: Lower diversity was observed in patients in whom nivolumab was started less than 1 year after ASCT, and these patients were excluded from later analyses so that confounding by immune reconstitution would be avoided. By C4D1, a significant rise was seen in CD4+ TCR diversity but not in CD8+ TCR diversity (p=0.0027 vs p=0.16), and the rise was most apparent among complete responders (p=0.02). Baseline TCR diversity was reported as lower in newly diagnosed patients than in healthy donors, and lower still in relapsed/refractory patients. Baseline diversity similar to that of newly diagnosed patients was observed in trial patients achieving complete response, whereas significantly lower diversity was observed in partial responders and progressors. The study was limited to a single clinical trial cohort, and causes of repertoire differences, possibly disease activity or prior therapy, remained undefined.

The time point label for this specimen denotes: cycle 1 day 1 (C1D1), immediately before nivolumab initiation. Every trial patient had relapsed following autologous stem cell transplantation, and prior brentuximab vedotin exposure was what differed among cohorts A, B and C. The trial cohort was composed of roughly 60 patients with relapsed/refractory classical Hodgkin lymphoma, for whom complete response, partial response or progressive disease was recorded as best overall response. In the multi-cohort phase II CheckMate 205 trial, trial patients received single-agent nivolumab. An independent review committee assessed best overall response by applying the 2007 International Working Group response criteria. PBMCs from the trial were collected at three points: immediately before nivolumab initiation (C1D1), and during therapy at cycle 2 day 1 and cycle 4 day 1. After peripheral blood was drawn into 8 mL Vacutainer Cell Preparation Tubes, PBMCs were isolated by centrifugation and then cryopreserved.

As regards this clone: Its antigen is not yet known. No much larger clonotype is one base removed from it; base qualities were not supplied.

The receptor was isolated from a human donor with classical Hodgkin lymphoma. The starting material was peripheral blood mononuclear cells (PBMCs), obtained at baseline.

The nucleotide sequence is TGTGCCAGCAGCTTAGTCCAGTATTCGGGAGAGCAGTACTTC. Its translation is CASSLVQYSGEQYF. Here the chain combines TRBV11-2 and TRBJ2-7; tentative D gene TRBD2, with 5 bases matching. V drops 1 base and J drops 7 bases, leaving 14 bases in between. CDR1 and CDR2 are drawn from the germline V gene: SGHAT, FQNNGV. Including the terminal cysteine and phenylalanine, the CDR3 comprises 14 residues. Only CDR3 DNA remains: 42 bases, in frame from the first base.